This T cell receptor beta chain originates from a study of T cells after yellow fever vaccination. V lost 5 bases, J lost 4 bases, and 8 bases stayed unmatched. Looked up from germline, CDR1 is SGHTA and CDR2 is FQGNSA. This CDR3 contains 16 residues. Whole-study results and caveats: Most clones from primary vaccination were detected again post-booster (approximately 97% CD4, roughly 91% CD8).

MiXCR, applied by TCRdb to the 5' RACE reads, yields one record per CDR3 protein. Among some 560,000 distinct CDR3 sequences listed, 19% were seen once. In the case of this clonotype: Its target is unknown.

V and J are TRBV7-2 and TRBJ2-3; the match to TRBD2 covers 11 bases. The clonotype comes from a man aged 25-45 years who received the YFV17D yellow fever vaccine. This sample comprised PBMCs, obtained 15 days after the yellow fever booster vaccination. The CDR3 loop reads CASSLRVAGGSDTQYF. CDR3 sequence (DNA): TGTGCCAGCAGCCTTCGGGTAGCGGGAGGGTCAGATACGCAGTATTTT.